The present T cell receptor (beta chain) was sequenced within a study of T-cell reconstitution after alpha-beta-depleted transplantation in children. Study findings and constraints: Among T cells one year after transplant, newly produced cells accounted for most counts and diversity. The study reportedly traced alpha-beta T cells about two months after transplant to several hundred expanded graft clones. Recipient T cells and thymic progenitors that survived gave rise to the high TCRbeta diversity observed at day 60 in some patients.

Germline V gives CDR1 SGHDT, CDR2 YYEEEE. The CDR3 runs to 15 residues. The ends lost 5 bases at V and 5 bases at J; junction bases unmatched: 11. It was with unique molecular identifiers that the TCRbeta library was prepared. TCRdb redid the calling of the PCR reads with MiXCR, one entry per CDR3 protein. Here the sample spans 60,000 to 85,000 distinct CDR3 sequences, approximately 18% being singletons. Points on this clonotype: Its antigen remains unidentified.

The chain links TRBV5-6 to TRBJ2-7, with 9 bases aligning to TRBD1. The TCR comes from a male patient aged 2 to 10 who had a stem cell transplant for acute lymphoblastic leukemia, so the T cells may come from the graft donor. Sequenced here: PBMCs, mostly from graft donor cells, sampled 360 days after TCRalphabeta/CD19-depleted stem cell transplant. CDR3 in amino acids: CASSLPGQGIHEQYF. The CDR3, as DNA: TGTGCCAGCAGTTTACCGGGACAGGGAATCCACGAGCAGTACTTC.